These 5 T cell receptor beta chains were all obtained from the same sample, sequenced in a study of beta chain features in type 1 diabetes. The authors reverse transcribed all of the isolated RNA, so sequencing captured expressed TCRB transcripts. The data were produced by immunoSEQ multiplex PCR, yet TCRdb's version contains in-frame clones alone and is incomplete. The sample has roughly 40,000 clones; 45% to 50% are singletons. The sample taken for sequencing was central memory CD4+ T cells from blood. The source of these receptors is a young woman in good health.

The chain uses TRBV6-5 and TRBJ1-2, with D uncertain. The CDR3 contains 12 residues. Trimming cost V 2 bases and J 4 bases, with 5 bases left between them. Germline CDR1 and CDR2: MNHEY and SVGAGI. The CDR3 region is CASSYGSYGYTF. CDR3 nucleotides: TGTGCCAGCAGTTACGGGAGCTATGGCTACACCTTC.

Note on this clone: The junction departs from the called germline gene at one end, perhaps through a read error. The rearrangement joins TRBV2 to TRBJ1-5; 7 bases line up with TRBD1. This CDR3 has 13 residues. The germline gives CDR1 SNHLY, CDR2 FYNNEI. CDR3 coding DNA: TGTGCCAGCACTGAACAGGGGAATCAGCCCCAGCATTTT. This gives the protein CASTEQGNQPQHF.

This rearrangement joins TRBV2 to TRBJ1-4; 7 nucleotides agree with TRBD1. V lost 6 bases and J lost 7; bases outside the gene matches: 14. Per the germline V gene, CDR1 is SNHLY and CDR2 is FYNNEI. This CDR3 comprises 16 residues. CDR3 sequence: CASRAGTALGSEKLFF. For the CDR3, the DNA is TGTGCCAGCAGAGCCGGGACAGCGCTAGGGAGTGAAAAACTGTTTTTT.

V is TRBV11-2 and J is TRBJ1-2, with TRBD1 matching over 8 bases. The J segment lost 4 bases and the V segment lost 0 bases, leaving 4 bases of the junction unmatched. Per the germline V gene, CDR1 is SGHAT and CDR2 is FQNNGV. This CDR3 region has 15 residues. The CDR3 sequence: CASSLDGGQVYGYTF. The CDR3 DNA reads TGTGCCAGCAGCTTAGATGGGGGACAGGTCTATGGCTACACCTTC.

The chain combines TRBV30 with TRBJ2-2; 9 nucleotides match TRBD2. V lost 3 bases, J lost 4 bases, and 9 bases stayed unmatched. The germline CDR1 and CDR2 sequences are GTSNPN and SVGIG (reference sequence). The length of the CDR3 is 16 residues. The CDR3 DNA reads TGTGCCTGGAGATATAGCGGGAGACGAGGCACCGGGGAGCTGTTTTTT. As protein: CAWRYSGRRGTGELFF.